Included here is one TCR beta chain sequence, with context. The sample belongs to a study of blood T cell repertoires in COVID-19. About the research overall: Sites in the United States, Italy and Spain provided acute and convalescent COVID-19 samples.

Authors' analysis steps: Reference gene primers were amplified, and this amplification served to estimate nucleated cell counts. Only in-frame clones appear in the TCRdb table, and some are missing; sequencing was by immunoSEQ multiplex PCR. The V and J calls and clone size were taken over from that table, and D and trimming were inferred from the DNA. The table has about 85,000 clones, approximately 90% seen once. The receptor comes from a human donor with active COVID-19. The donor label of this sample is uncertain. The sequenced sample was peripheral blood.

CDR3 residues: CASSLAGGLAGDNEQFF. CDR3 sequence (DNA): TGTGCCAGCAGCTTGGCGGGTGGACTAGCGGGGGACAATGAGCAGTTCTTC. The chain recombines TRBV5-6 with TRBJ2-1, with 13 bases fitting TRBD2. The germline CDR1 and CDR2 sequences are SGHDT and YYEEEE. The V segment lost 0 bases and the J segment 5 bases; nucleotides outside the gene matches: 5. The CDR3 covers 17 residues.